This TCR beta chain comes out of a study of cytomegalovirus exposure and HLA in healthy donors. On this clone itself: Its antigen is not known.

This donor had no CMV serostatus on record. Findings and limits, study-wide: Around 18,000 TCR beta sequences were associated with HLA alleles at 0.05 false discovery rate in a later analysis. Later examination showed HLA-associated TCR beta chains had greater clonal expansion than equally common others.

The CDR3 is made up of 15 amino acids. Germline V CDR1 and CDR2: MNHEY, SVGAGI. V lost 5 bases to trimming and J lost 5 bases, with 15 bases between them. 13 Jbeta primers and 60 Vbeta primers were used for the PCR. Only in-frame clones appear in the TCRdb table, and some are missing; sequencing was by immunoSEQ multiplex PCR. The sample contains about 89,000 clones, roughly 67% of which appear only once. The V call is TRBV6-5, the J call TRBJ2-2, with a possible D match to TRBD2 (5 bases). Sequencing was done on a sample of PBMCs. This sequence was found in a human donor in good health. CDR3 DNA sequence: TGTGCCAGCAGTCTGTCCCCACCGGGAACCGGGGAGCTGTTTTTT. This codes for CASSLSPPGTGELFF.